This T cell receptor (beta chain) was captured by sequencing in a study of shared clonotypes between healthy human individuals. Study at large: Donors were a couple of women and a few men aged 18 to 49. Study results and caveats: Estimated richness was generally greater in naive than memory subsets.

With regard to this clone: Its antigen is undetermined.

The data were produced by immunoSEQ multiplex PCR, yet TCRdb's version contains in-frame clones alone and is incomplete. The sample includes some 2,000,000 clones, 90% to 95% of them seen just once. This CDR3 region has 17 residues. Unmatched junction bases numbered 8, after V lost 5 bases and J lost 0 bases. Germline V lookup: CDR1 LGHNA, CDR2 YSLEER. The TCR sequence derives from a young man in good health. Sequenced material: naive CD4+ T cells sorted from blood. Subset noted: CD45RA+ positively selected. The chain has TRBV4-3 and TRBJ2-1, with 9 bases fitting TRBD2. CDR3 amino acids: CASSKGETSGSYNEQFF. As DNA, the CDR3 is TGCGCCAGCAGCAAGGGAGAGACTAGCGGCTCCTACAATGAGCAGTTCTTC.